This T cell receptor (beta chain) appears in the sequencing data of a study of blood T cell repertoires in COVID-19. Across the whole study: Italy, Spain and the United States were the sources of the convalescent and acute COVID-19 samples.

Adults between about 18 and 89 years of age took part from more than 20 US areas. Participants were placed into cohorts based on the clinical history they reported. Per the study methods: Scientists estimated how many nucleated cells there were by amplifying reference gene primers. Assay used: immunoSEQ multiplex PCR; TCRdb lists only in-frame clones, some missing. V, J and clone size reflect that table, while D and trimming were determined from the DNA. The sample yields about 260,000 clones, roughly 80% seen once. V was clipped by 7 bases and J by 4 bases, with 14 bases between them. The germline CDR1 and CDR2 sequences are LNHDA and SQIVND (reference sequence). This CDR3 spans 14 amino acids.

The chain is built from TRBV19 and TRBJ2-1, with unresolved D. This TCR was sampled from a man under 40 with acute COVID-19. The sample consisted of PBMCs or T cells enriched from blood (not recorded which). The CDR3 loop is CASINAVPYNEQFF. In DNA form, the CDR3 reads TGTGCCAGTATAAACGCGGTGCCTTACAATGAGCAGTTCTTC.